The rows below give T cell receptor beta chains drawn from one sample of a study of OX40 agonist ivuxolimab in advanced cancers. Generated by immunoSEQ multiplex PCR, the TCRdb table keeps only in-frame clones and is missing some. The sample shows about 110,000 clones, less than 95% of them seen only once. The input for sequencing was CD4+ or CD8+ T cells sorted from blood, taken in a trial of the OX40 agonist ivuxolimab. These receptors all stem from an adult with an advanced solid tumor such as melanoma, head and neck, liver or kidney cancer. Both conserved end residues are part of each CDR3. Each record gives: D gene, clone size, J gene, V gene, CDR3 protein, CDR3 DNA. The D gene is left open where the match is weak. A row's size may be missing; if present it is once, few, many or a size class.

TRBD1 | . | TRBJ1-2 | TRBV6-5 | CASGDRGYGYTF | TGTGCCAGCGGGGACAGGGGGTATGGCTACACCTTC
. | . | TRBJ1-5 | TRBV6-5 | CASSYRRGDQPQHF | TGTGCCAGCAGTTACCGGAGGGGAGATCAGCCCCAGCATTTT
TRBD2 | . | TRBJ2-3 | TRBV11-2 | CASSLNSGRSDTQYF | TGTGCCAGCAGCTTAAACAGCGGGAGGTCGGATACGCAGTATTTT
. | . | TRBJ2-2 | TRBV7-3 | CASSLTGIANTGELFF | TGTGCCAGCAGCTTAACGGGTATCGCGAACACCGGGGAGCTGTTTTTT
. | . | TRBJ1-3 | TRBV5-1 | CASSLEARPTGNTIYF | TGCGCCAGCAGCTTGGAGGCTAGACCCACTGGAAACACCATATATTTT
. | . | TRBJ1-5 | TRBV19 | CASSRGTVSNQPQHF | TGTGCCAGTAGTAGGGGGACGGTTAGCAATCAGCCCCAGCATTTT
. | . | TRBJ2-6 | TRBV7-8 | CASSLASSGANVLTF | TGTGCCAGCAGCCTAGCAAGCTCTGGGGCCAACGTCCTGACTTTC
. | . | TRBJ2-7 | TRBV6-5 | CASSSADSNSKQYF | TGTGCCAGCAGCTCGGCGGACAGTAACTCGAAGCAGTACTTC
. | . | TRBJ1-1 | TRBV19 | CASSIRWQNLAEAFF | TGTGCCAGTAGTATAAGGTGGCAGAACTTAGCTGAAGCTTTCTTT
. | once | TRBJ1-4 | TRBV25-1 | CASSDWGRREKLFF | TGTGCCAGCAGTGACTGGGGGAGGAGGGAAAAACTGTTTTTT
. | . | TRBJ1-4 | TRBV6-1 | CASRDHEKLFF | TGTGCCAGCAGGGACCATGAAAAACTGTTTTTT
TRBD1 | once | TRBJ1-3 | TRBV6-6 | CASDDRGSSGNTIYF | TGTGCCAGCGACGACAGGGGGAGCTCTGGAAACACCATATATTTT
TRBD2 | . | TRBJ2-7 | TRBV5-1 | CASSLDPSGYEQYF | TGCGCCAGCAGCTTGGATCCTAGCGGGTACGAGCAGTACTTC
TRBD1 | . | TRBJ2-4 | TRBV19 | CASSSQGAGKNIQYF | TGTGCCAGTAGCTCCCAGGGGGCGGGCAAAAACATTCAGTACTTC
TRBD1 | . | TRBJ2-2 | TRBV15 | CATNRDRGTGELFF | TGTGCCACAAATCGGGACAGGGGCACCGGGGAGCTGTTTTTT
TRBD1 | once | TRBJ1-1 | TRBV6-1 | CASSEALQGSFLREAFF | TGTGCCAGCAGTGAAGCGTTACAGGGGAGCTTTTTGAGGGAAGCTTTCTTT
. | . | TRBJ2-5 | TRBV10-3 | CAISERNRQETQYF | TGTGCCATCAGTGAGCGGAACAGGCAAGAGACCCAGTACTTC
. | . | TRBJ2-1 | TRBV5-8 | CASSLPYNEQFF | TGTGCCAGCAGCCTGCCCTACAATGAGCAGTTCTTC
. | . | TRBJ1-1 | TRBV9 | CASSVGPGETEAFF | TGTGCCAGCAGCGTAGGACCGGGGGAGACTGAAGCTTTCTTT
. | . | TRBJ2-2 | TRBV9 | CASSVGLTGELFF | TGTGCCAGCAGCGTAGGTTTAACCGGGGAGCTGTTTTTT
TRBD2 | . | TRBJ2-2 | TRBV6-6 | CATRGRTNTEELFF | TGTGCCACCCGCGGGAGGACTAACACCGAGGAGCTGTTTTTT
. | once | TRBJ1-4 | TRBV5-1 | CASSLVGDNEKLFF | TGCGCCAGCAGCTTGGTTGGAGATAATGAAAAACTGTTTTTT
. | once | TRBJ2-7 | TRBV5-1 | CASSSGLLYEQYF | TGCGCCAGCAGCTCGGGACTGCTCTACGAGCAGTACTTC
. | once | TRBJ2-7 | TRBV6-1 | CASSEAEGPSYEQYF | TGTGCCAGCAGTGAAGCCGAAGGCCCCTCCTACGAGCAGTACTTC
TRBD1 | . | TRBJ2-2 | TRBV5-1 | CASSLDPRDRVNLNTGELFF | TGCGCCAGCAGCTTGGATCCCCGGGACAGGGTTAACCTTAACACCGGGGAGCTGTTTTTT
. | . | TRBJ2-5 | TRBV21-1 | CASRTGGGETQYF | TGTGCCAGCAGGACAGGGGGAGGGGAGACCCAGTACTTC
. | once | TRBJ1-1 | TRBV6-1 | CATASWGNTEAFF | TGTGCCACGGCAAGTTGGGGGAACACTGAAGCTTTCTTT
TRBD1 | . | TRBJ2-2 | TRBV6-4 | CARQGAQSGELFF | TGTGCCAGACAGGGGGCGCAGTCCGGGGAGCTGTTTTTT
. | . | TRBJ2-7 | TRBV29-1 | CSVSSRRGEEQYF | TGCAGCGTGTCGTCGCGCAGGGGTGAAGAGCAGTACTTC
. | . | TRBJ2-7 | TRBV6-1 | CASSLNYEQYF | TGTGCCAGCAGCCTTAACTACGAGCAGTACTTC
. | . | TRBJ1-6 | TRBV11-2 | CASSQDPSSTGTYNSPLHF | TGTGCCAGCAGCCAAGACCCAAGCTCCACAGGGACCTATAATTCACCCCTCCACTTT
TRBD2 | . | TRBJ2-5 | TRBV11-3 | CASSLVLGLAGVQETQYF | TGTGCCAGCAGCTTAGTCCTTGGACTAGCGGGAGTACAAGAGACCCAGTACTTC